These 27 T cell receptor beta chains came from one sample sequenced in a study of blood T cell repertoires in COVID-19 (dated by TCRdb to the early 2020s). Libraries were constructed by the immunoSEQ multiplex PCR assay. Entries here come from immuneACCESS through TCRdb and include only in-frame sequences with V and J called. Some clones fail to appear in such tables; in the studies checked, an unresolved V gene covers under half of the shortfall, and the cause of the remainder is unknown. This sample has roughly 80,000 clones in its table, and 82% of those were observed once. Jointly, the top ten make up around a fifth of the sample. Sequencing was performed on peripheral blood. Every receptor here comes from a human donor in a cohort sampled during active COVID-19.

The chain has TRBV12-3 or TRBV12-4 and TRBJ1-5; D ambiguous. The CDR3 sequence is 13 residues long. Trimming shortened V by 0 bases and J by 4 bases, and 4 bases separated the two germline ends. The CDR3 is CASSLARNQPQHF. The CDR3 DNA reads TGTGCCAGCAGTTTAGCACGGAATCAGCCCCAGCATTTT.

This clone has just a few counts. The chain is built from TRBV6-5 and TRBJ2-7, with TRBD2 matching over 7 bases. The V gene end was trimmed by 2 bases and the J gene end by 7 bases; junction bases not matched to a gene: 11. This CDR3 is 15 amino acids long. Germline V CDR1 and CDR2: MNHEY, SVGAGI. The CDR3 DNA reads TGTGCCAGCAGTTACGAGACTAGCCCGGACTCGGAGCAGTACTTC. Translation gives CASSYETSPDSEQYF.

The CDR3 reads CATKGDSYEQYF. As DNA, the CDR3 is TGTGCCACCAAGGGGGATTCGTACGAGCAGTACTTC. V usage is TRBV24-1 and J usage is TRBJ2-7; possible D gene TRBD1, 6 bases. The germline CDR1 and CDR2 sequences are KGHDR and SFDVKD. V lost 8 bases, J lost 4 bases, and 11 bases lay in between. The CDR3 has 12 amino acids.

The V call is TRBV2, the J call TRBJ2-3; 7 bases are shared with TRBD1. The CDR3 contains 13 residues. V lost 5 bases, J lost 5 bases, and 4 bases stayed unmatched. Germline V gives CDR1 SNHLY, CDR2 FYNNEI. CDR3 sequence reads: CASSYRDRDTQYF. In DNA form, the CDR3 reads TGTGCCAGCAGTTACCGGGACAGAGATACGCAGTATTTT.

This clone was observed a few times. The chain recombines TRBV5-1 with TRBJ2-2; 7 bases are shared with TRBD1. Germline values: CDR1 SGHRS, CDR2 YFSETQ. This CDR3 region has 16 residues. The J segment lost 3 bases and the V segment lost 1 base, leaving 6 bases of the junction unmatched. CDR3 residues: CASSLSDRLYTGELFF. Written as DNA, the CDR3 is TGCGCCAGCAGCTTGTCGGACAGGCTGTACACCGGGGAGCTGTTTTTT.

This clone appeared a single time. V is TRBV24-1 and J is TRBJ1-6; tentative D call: TRBD1 (5 bases). The germline gives CDR1 KGHDR, CDR2 SFDVKD. Trimming cost V 9 bases and J 9 bases, with 14 bases left between them. The CDR3 is 13 residues long. CDR3 loop: CATQRGAGSPLHF. The CDR3 DNA reads as TGTGCCACCCAACGCGGGGCTGGTTCACCCCTCCACTTT.

The chain is built from TRBV9 and TRBJ2-7; perhaps TRBD1 as D (6 bases). Germline-derived CDR1 and CDR2 are SGDLS and YYNGEE. V was pared by 3 bases and J by 3 bases, with 10 bases between. CDR3 size: 13 residues. The CDR3 coding sequence is TGTGCCAGCAGCGGGGGGCCCTTCTACGAGCAGTACTTC. Its protein product is CASSGGPFYEQYF. The full variable domain, rest sourced from reference TRBV9 and TRBJ2-7, is DSGVTQTPKHLITATGQRVTLRCSPRSGDLSVYWYQQSLDQGLQFLIQYYNGEERAKGNILERFSAQQFPDLHSELNLSSLELGDSALYFCASSGGPFYEQYFGPGTRLTVT.

The V and J genes are TRBV11-1 and TRBJ1-3; D perhaps matches TRBD1 (5 bases). This CDR3 contains 16 residues. In germline, CDR1 is SGHAT, CDR2 FQDESV (reference sequence). Trimming cost V 5 bases and J 2 bases, with 16 bases left between them. The CDR3 loop reads CASSLQTYRTGNTIYF. In nucleotides, the CDR3 is TGTGCCAGCAGCCTACAGACCTACAGGACTGGAAACACCATATATTTT.

This sequence joins TRBV14 and TRBJ2-1, with TRBD2 identical over 7 bases. CDR1 SGHDN and CDR2 FVKESK come from the germline V gene. Trimming removed 6 bases from V and 8 bases from J; junction bases left unmatched: 7. The CDR3 is 13 amino acids. The CDR3 loop is CASRSWEGHEQFF. In nucleotides, the CDR3 is TGTGCCAGCAGGTCATGGGAGGGTCATGAGCAGTTCTTC.

In DNA, the CDR3 is TGTGCCTGGAGTACTGCGGCAGGGGGACCCACTGAAGCTTTCTTT. It encodes CAWSTAAGGPTEAFF. This chain links TRBV30 with TRBJ1-1, with 7 bases fitting TRBD1. Germline V gene data show CDR1 as GTSNPN and CDR2 as SVGIG (reference sequence). The length of the CDR3 is 15 residues. V trimming: 2 bases; J trimming: 4 bases; junction bases outside the gene matches: 10.

The chain uses TRBV5-1 and TRBJ1-2, with D hard to call. Germline V lookup: CDR1 SGHRS, CDR2 YFSETQ. This CDR3 region has 14 residues. V gave up 0 bases and J gave up 0 bases, with 6 bases separating them. CDR3 residues: CASSLDGTNYGYTF. CDR3 DNA: TGCGCCAGCAGCTTGGACGGGACTAACTATGGCTACACCTTC.

This clone was counted once. This chain joins TRBV6-6 and TRBJ2-5, with 10 bases fitting TRBD1. The CDR3 consists of 15 residues. The J segment lost 4 bases and the V segment lost 6 bases, leaving 8 bases of the junction unmatched. Germline CDR1 reads MNHNY; CDR2 reads SVGAGI (reference sequence). Here the CDR3 reads CASRPRDRGRETQYF. The CDR3 nucleotides are TGTGCCAGCAGACCCCGGGACAGGGGTAGAGAGACCCAGTACTTC.

The J gene is TRBJ1-4, the V gene TRBV6-5; 9 bases match TRBD1. Germline loops: CDR1 MNHEY, CDR2 SVGAGI. The V and J ends lost 8 bases and 7 bases, in that order; junction bases with no gene match: 8. This CDR3 has 14 residues. The CDR3 loop is CASASGQGREKLFF. Here the CDR3 DNA reads TGTGCCAGCGCCTCGGGACAGGGTCGTGAAAAACTGTTTTTT.

V and J are TRBV29-1 and TRBJ2-2; D unclear. Trimming took off 0 bases at V and 3 bases at J, with 8 bases between the two ends. The CDR3 has 14 amino acids. CDR1 and CDR2 from the germline V gene are SQVTM and ANQGSEA. The CDR3 protein is CSVEDELHTGELFF. CDR3 nucleotide sequence: TGCAGCGTTGAAGATGAGTTGCACACCGGGGAGCTGTTTTTT.

This clone was observed a handful of times. J is TRBJ2-7 and V is TRBV18, with TRBD2 matching 9 bases. The germline gives CDR1 KGHSH, CDR2 LQKENI. V shed 0 bases, J shed 5 bases, and the junction held 5 bases outside the gene matches. The CDR3 spans 15 residues. CDR3 sequence: CASSPPNSGGDEQYF. Here the CDR3 DNA reads TGTGCCAGCTCACCACCGAATAGCGGGGGCGACGAGCAGTACTTC.

This clone was counted a single time. V is TRBV7-6 and J is TRBJ1-6, with TRBD1 identical over 8 bases. CDR3 length: 17 amino acids. Trimming removed 5 bases from V and 1 base from J; junction bases left unmatched: 7. Germline V CDR1 and CDR2: SGHVS, FNYEAQ. The CDR3 nucleotides are TGTGCCAGCAGCGCGAGACAGGGGTTGTCCTATAATTCACCCCTCCACTTT. Translated, it gives CASSARQGLSYNSPLHF.

The gene calls are TRBV4-1 and TRBJ1-4; D is undetermined. Trimming took off 1 base at V and 0 bases at J, with 18 bases between the two ends. The CDR3 sequence is 19 residues long. Germline V CDR1 and CDR2: MGHRA, YSYEKL. This CDR3 reads CASSQGPGHLATTNEKLFF. CDR3 sequence (DNA): TGCGCCAGCAGCCAAGGCCCAGGCCACCTCGCTACAACTAATGAAAAACTGTTTTTT.

The chain carries TRBV27 and TRBJ1-4; D not certain. Deletions cut 7 bases from V and 4 bases from J, with 16 bases between. The CDR3 covers 15 residues. The V gene's germline CDR1 is MNHEY and CDR2 SMNVEV (reference sequence). CDR3 bases: TGTGCCAGCAAGCTTTCCGGACTGAGTAATGAAAAACTGTTTTTT. This sequence encodes CASKLSGLSNEKLFF.

This clone was counted a single time. V and J are TRBV7-9 and TRBJ1-2, with 8 bases identical to TRBD1. Germline trimming cut 6 bases from V and 2 bases from J; bases unmatched to any gene: 2. Germline values: CDR1 SEHNR, CDR2 FQNEAQ (reference sequence). This CDR3 is built from 13 residues. In DNA form, the CDR3 reads TGTGCCAGCAGTGCAGGGGGCAACTATGGCTACACCTTC. It yields the protein CASSAGGNYGYTF.

The chain is built from TRBV3-1 (or the pseudogene TRBV3-2) and TRBJ2-5; 13 bases agree with TRBD2. CDR3 length equals 19 residues. V shed 4 bases and J 4 bases; nucleotides not matched to a gene: 15. In germline, CDR1 is LGHDT, CDR2 YNNKEL (reference sequence). CDR3 sequence (DNA): TGTGCCAGCAGCCCTCGACGAGGACTAGCGGGGGATGAGCGAGAGACCCAGTACTTC. Residues: CASSPRRGLAGDERETQYF.

This chain links TRBV6-5 with TRBJ2-5, with 12 nucleotides matching TRBD2. Germline V gene sequence: CDR1 MNHEY, CDR2 SVGAGI. The CDR3 is 14 residues long. The V segment lost 7 bases and the J segment 5 bases; nucleotides outside the gene matches: 5. The CDR3 protein is CASTSGGGSETQYF. The CDR3 nucleotides are TGTGCCAGCACTAGCGGGGGGGGCTCTGAGACCCAGTACTTC.

The rearrangement links TRBV5-5 to TRBJ1-3; D not certain. Trimming removed 2 bases from V and 3 bases from J, with 9 bases in between. CDR1 is SGHKS, CDR2 YYEKEE, per germline (reference sequence). This CDR3 spans 14 amino acids. The DNA of the CDR3 is TGTGCCAGCAGCTTACTAGGGTTTGGAAACACCATATATTTT. Its protein is CASSLLGFGNTIYF. Based on the CDR3 plus reference TRBV5-5 and TRBJ1-3, the full variable domain is DAGVTQSPTHLIKTRGQQVTLRCSPISGHKSVSWYQQVLGQGPQFIFQYYEKEERGRGNFPDRFSARQFPNYSSELNVNALLLGDSALYLCASSLLGFGNTIYFGEGSWLTVV.

This chain links TRBV5-4 with TRBJ2-7; 7 bases are shared with TRBD1. V was pared by 5 bases and J by 9 bases, with 5 bases of the junction left unmatched. The CDR3 loop spans 11 amino acids. Germline V gives CDR1 SGHNT, CDR2 YYREEE (reference sequence). CDR3 bases: TGTGCCAGCAGGCAAAGGGGGCGGCAGTACTTC. Residues: CASRQRGRQYF.

The CDR3 sequence: CSVLGAAVSEQYF. The CDR3 region has the DNA TGCAGCGTTTTGGGGGCCGCGGTAAGCGAGCAGTACTTC. The chain has TRBV29-1 and TRBJ2-7; D might be TRBD1 (6 bases). This CDR3 is built from 13 residues. Germline CDR1 and CDR2: SQVTM and ANQGSEA. V was pared by 5 bases and J by 6 bases, with 17 bases between.

This chain links TRBV20-1 with TRBJ1-2, with a tentative D call TRBD1 (6 bases). The CDR3 spans 11 residues. Germline V gives CDR1 DFQATT, CDR2 SNEGSKA (reference sequence). Trimming left V 6 bases short and J 8 bases short, with 13 bases between. Written as DNA, the CDR3 is TGCAGTGCCCAGGGGCTAGGAGGCTACACCTTC. Its translation: CSAQGLGGYTF.

The V gene is TRBV5-5, the J gene TRBJ2-4, with a weak D call TRBD1 (5 bases). CDR1 and CDR2 from the germline V gene are SGHKS and YYEKEE (reference sequence). This CDR3 is 17 amino acids long. The germline V and J ends were trimmed by 0 bases and 0 bases, with 13 bases remaining between them. The CDR3, as DNA: TGTGCCAGCAGCTTGGAACCAACAGGAACAGCCAAAAACATTCAGTACTTC. This translates into CASSLEPTGTAKNIQYF.

In its sample, this clone was seen a few times. The V and J genes are TRBV6-2 or TRBV6-3 and TRBJ2-1; no clear D. Trimming removed 0 bases from V and 0 bases from J, with 9 bases in between. The germline V gene encodes CDR1 MNHEY and CDR2 SVGEGT. This CDR3 has 16 residues. The CDR3 reads CASSYSKSTSYNEQFF. For the CDR3, the DNA is TGTGCCAGCAGTTACTCGAAGAGCACCTCCTACAATGAGCAGTTCTTC.